This record looks at one T cell receptor (beta chain) sequence and its context. Its matching antigen is unknown. The sample belongs to a study of blood T cells in healthy people across ages. Alongside a J-beta primer mix, a sample-barcoded 5' primer served in a second PCR lasting about 6 to 12 cycles. Every cDNA molecule carried a tag from a template-switch adaptor bearing 12 random nucleotides. Using its own MiXCR run on the 5' RACE reads, TCRdb lists one record per CDR3 protein. The table includes hundreds of thousands of distinct CDR3 sequences, 35% to 40% detected once. General observations from the study: The long-lived group displayed more naive CD4+ cells, plus higher diversity, than the aged donors did.

The V gene end was trimmed by 0 bases and the J gene end by 11 bases; junction bases not matched to a gene: 13. The germline gives CDR1 DFQATT, CDR2 SNEGSKA (reference sequence). This CDR3 has 16 amino acids. Sequencing was done on a sample of blood. This sequence originates from a man between 18 and 35 years old in good health. The chain couples TRBV20-1 to TRBJ2-5, with TRBD2 matching over 12 bases. The CDR3 nucleotides are TGCAGTGCTAGAGATCGGGAGGGGACAACTAGCGGGGGGCAGTACTTC. Translating gives CSARDREGTTSGGQYF.